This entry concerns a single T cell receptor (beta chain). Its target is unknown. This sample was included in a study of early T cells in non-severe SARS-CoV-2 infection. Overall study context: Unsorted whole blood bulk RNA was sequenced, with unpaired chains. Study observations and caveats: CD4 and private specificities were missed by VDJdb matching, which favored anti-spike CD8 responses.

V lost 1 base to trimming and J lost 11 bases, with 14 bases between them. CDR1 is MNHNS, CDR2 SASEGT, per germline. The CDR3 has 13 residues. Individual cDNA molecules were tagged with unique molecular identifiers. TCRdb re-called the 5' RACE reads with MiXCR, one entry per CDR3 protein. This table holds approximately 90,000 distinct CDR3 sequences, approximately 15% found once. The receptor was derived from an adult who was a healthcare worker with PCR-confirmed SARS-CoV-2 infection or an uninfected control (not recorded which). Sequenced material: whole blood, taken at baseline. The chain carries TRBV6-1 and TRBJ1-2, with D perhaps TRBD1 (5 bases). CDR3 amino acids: CASSEVEATEYTF. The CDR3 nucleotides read TGTGCCAGCAGTGAAGTAGAAGCGACAGAATACACCTTC.